Shown below are 3 T cell receptor beta chains from a single sample sequenced in a study of blood T cell repertoires in COVID-19. Using immunoSEQ multiplex PCR, the repertoire was profiled, and TCRdb retains in-frame clones only, with some absent. The table shows over 150,000 clones, with 82% occurring only once. Sample: PBMCs or T cells enriched from blood (not recorded which). The origin of the receptors is a man aged 40-55 years who had recovered from COVID-19.

This chain uses TRBV7-2 with TRBJ1-5; possible D gene TRBD1, 6 bases. The CDR3 is 14 amino acids. Trimming took 5 bases from V and 1 from J, leaving 9 bases between them. Germline loops: CDR1 SGHTA, CDR2 FQGNSA. The CDR3 bases are TGTGCCAGCAGCATCGGACAGAGCAATCAGCCCCAGCATTTT. This translates into CASSIGQSNQPQHF.

This clone appeared a single time. V is TRBV5-4 and J is TRBJ2-3; D is possibly TRBD2 (5 bases). V lost 2 bases and J lost 4, with 14 bases in between. This CDR3 has 15 residues. Looked up from germline, CDR1 is SGHNT and CDR2 is YYREEE (reference sequence). The CDR3 DNA reads TGTGCCAGCAGCTTCCGGATAGGAGGATCAGATACGCAGTATTTT. Protein: CASSFRIGGSDTQYF.

V usage is TRBV6-5 and J usage is TRBJ1-6; TRBD1 might be the D (6 bases). The germline V gene has CDR1 MNHEY and CDR2 SVGAGI. This CDR3 comprises 11 residues. V lost 11 bases and J 14 bases, leaving 16 bases between the germline ends. DNA of the CDR3: TGTGCCGTCTCAGGGGTAAAAACCCTCCACTTT. Amino acids: CAVSGVKTLHF.